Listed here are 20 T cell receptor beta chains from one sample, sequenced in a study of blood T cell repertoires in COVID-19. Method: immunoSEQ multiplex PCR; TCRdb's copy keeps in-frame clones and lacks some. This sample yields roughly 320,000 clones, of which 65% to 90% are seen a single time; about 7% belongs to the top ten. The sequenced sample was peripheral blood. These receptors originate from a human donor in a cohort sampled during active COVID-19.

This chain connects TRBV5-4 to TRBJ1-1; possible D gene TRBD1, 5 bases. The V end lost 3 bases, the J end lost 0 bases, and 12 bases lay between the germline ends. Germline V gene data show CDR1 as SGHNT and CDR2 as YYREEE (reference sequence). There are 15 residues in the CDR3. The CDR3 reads CASSWTIGLNTEAFF. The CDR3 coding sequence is TGTGCCAGCAGCTGGACAATAGGACTGAACACTGAAGCTTTCTTT.

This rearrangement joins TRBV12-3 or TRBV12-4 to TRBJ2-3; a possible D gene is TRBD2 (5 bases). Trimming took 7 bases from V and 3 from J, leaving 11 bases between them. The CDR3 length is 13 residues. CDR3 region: CASTPRATDTQYF. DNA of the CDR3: TGTGCCAGCACCCCGAGGGCGACAGATACGCAGTATTTT.

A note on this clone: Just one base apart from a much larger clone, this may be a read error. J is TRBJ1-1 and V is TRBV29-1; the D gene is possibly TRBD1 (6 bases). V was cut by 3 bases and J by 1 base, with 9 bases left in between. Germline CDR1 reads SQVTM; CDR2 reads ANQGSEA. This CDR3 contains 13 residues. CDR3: CSVEGRGNTEAFF. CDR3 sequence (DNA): TGCAGCGTTGAGGGCAGGGGGAACACTGAAGCTTTCTTT. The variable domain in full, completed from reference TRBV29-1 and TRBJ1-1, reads SAVISQKPSRDICQRGTSLTIQCQVDSQVTMMFWYRQQPGQSLTLIATANQGSEATYESGFVIDKFPISRPNLTFSTLTVSNMSPEDSSIYLCSVEGRGNTEAFFGQGTRLTVV.

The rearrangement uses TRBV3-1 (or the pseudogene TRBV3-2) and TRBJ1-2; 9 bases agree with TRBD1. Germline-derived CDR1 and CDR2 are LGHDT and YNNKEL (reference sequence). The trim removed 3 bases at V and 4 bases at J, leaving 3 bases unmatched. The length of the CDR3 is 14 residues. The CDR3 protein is CASSQDRGGYGYTF. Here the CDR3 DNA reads TGTGCCAGCAGCCAGGACAGGGGCGGCTATGGCTACACCTTC.

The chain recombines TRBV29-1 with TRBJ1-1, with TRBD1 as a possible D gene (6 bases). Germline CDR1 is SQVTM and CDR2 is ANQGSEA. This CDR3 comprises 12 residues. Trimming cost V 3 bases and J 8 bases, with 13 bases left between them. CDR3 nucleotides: TGCAGCGTTGAGCTACCCGGGACAGAAGCTTTCTTT. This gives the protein CSVELPGTEAFF. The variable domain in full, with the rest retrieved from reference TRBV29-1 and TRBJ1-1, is SAVISQKPSRDICQRGTSLTIQCQVDSQVTMMFWYRQQPGQSLTLIATANQGSEATYESGFVIDKFPISRPNLTFSTLTVSNMSPEDSSIYLCSVELPGTEAFFGQGTRLTVV.

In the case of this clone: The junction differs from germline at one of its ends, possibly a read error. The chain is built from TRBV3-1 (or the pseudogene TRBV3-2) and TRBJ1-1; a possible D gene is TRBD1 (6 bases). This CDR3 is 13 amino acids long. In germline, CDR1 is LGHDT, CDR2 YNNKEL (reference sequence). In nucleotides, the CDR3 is TGTGCCAGCAGCCCAACTGTCTTAAACAGGGCACCCTTT. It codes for CASSPTVLNRAPF.

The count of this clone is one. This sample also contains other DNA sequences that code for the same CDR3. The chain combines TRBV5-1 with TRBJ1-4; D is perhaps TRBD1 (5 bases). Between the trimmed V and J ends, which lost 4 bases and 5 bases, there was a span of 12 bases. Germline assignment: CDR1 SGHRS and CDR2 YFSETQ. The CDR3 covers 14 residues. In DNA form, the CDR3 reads TGCGCCAGCAGCCCCACAGGTCTAAATGAAAAACTGTTTTTT. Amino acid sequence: CASSPTGLNEKLFF.

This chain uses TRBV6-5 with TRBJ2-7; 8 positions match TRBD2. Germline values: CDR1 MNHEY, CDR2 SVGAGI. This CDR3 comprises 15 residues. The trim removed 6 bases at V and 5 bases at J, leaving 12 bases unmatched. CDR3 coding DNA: TGTGCCAGCAGCGGAAGGACGGGGGGGCTCAACGAGCAGTACTTC. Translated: CASSGRTGGLNEQYF.

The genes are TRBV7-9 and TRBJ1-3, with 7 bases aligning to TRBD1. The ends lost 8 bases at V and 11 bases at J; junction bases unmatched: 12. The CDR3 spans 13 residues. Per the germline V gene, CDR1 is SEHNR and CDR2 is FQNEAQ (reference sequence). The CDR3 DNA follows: TGTGCCAGCTCAAGGGACAGCCTAGCTCCCATATATTTT. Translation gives CASSRDSLAPIYF.

CDR3 coding DNA: TGTGCCAGCAGCTTCGCCCGGGACAGCTATGGCTACACCTTC. Translation: CASSFARDSYGYTF. The rearrangement joins TRBV7-2 to TRBJ1-2; 7 bases are a match to TRBD1. CDR1 SGHTA and CDR2 FQGNSA come from the germline V gene. V shed 3 bases, J shed 4 bases, and the junction held 5 bases outside the gene matches. The CDR3 loop spans 14 amino acids.

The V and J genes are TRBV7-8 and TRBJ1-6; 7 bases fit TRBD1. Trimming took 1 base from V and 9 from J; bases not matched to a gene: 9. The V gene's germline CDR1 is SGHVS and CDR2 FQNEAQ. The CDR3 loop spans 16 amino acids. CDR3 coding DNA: TGTGCCAGCAGCTTAGAAGGGGGCGGATTAAGTTCACCCCTCCACTTT. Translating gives CASSLEGGGLSSPLHF. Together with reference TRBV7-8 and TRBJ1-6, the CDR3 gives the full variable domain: GAGVSQSPRYKVAKRGQDVALRCDPISGHVSLFWYQQALGQGPEFLTYFQNEAQLDKSGLPSDRFFAERPEGSVSTLKIQRTQQEDSAVYLCASSLEGGGLSSPLHFGNGTRLTVT.

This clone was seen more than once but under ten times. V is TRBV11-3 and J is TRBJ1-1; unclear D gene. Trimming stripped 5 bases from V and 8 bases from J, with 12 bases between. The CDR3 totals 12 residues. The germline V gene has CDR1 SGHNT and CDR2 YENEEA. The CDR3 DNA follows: TGTGCCAGCAGCAAAGACACACACGAAGCTTTCTTT. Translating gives CASSKDTHEAFF.

CDR3: CATSDRDRGWNQPQHF. The CDR3 DNA is TGTGCCACCAGTGACCGGGACAGGGGATGGAATCAGCCCCAGCATTTT. The V call is TRBV24-1, the J call TRBJ1-5, with 10 bases matching TRBD1. The germline CDR1 and CDR2 sequences are KGHDR and SFDVKD. With V trimmed by 4 bases and J by 4 bases, 6 bases remained unmatched. The CDR3 has 16 residues.

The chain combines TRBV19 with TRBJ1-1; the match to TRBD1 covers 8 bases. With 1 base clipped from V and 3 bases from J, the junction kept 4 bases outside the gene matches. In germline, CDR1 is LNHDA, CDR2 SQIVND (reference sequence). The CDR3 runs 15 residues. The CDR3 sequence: CASSIGWGQDTEAFF. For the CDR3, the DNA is TGTGCCAGTAGTATAGGGTGGGGACAGGACACTGAAGCTTTCTTT.

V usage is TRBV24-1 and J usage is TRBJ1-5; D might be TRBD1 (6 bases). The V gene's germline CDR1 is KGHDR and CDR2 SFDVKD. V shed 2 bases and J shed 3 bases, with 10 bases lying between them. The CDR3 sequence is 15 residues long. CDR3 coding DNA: TGTGCCACCAGTGATTCGACAGGACCCAATCAGCCCCAGCATTTT. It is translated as CATSDSTGPNQPQHF.

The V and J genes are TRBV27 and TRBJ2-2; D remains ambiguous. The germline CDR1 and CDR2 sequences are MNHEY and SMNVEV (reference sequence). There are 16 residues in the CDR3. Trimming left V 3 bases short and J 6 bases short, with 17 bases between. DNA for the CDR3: TGTGCCAGCAGTTTCGTGTCGGTGAATCCCCCCGGGGAGCTGTTTTTT. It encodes CASSFVSVNPPGELFF.

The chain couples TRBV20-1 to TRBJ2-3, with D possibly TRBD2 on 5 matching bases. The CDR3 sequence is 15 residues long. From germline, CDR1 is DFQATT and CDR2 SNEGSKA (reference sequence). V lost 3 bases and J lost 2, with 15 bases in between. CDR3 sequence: CSASPGGPVTDTQYF. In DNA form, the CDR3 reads TGCAGTGCTAGTCCAGGAGGACCTGTCACAGATACGCAGTATTTT.

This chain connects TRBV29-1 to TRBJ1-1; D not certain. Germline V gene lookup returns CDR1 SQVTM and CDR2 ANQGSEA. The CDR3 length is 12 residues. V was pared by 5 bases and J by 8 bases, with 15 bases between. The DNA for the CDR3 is TGCAGCGTTTCCAACGGAGCGAGCGAAGCTTTCTTT. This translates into CSVSNGASEAFF.

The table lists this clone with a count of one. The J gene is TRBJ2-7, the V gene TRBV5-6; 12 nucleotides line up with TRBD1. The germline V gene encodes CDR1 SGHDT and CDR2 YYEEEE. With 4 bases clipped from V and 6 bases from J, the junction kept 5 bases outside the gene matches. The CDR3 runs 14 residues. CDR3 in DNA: TGTGCCAGCAGCCCTCGGGACAGGGGGCGCGAGCAGTACTTC. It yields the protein CASSPRDRGREQYF.

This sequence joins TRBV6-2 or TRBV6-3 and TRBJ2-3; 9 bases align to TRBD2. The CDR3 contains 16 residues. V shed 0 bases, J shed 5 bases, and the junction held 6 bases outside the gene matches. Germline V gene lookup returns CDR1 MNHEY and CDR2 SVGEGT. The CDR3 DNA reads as TGTGCCAGCAGTTACTCGTCTAGCGGGGTTGGAGATACGCAGTATTTT. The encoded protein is CASSYSSSGVGDTQYF.